Below, one T cell receptor beta chain is given with its context. This sample is drawn from a study of tumor-infiltrating lymphocytes in primary liver carcinoma. The overall study: Patients were both men and women, whose ages ran from 30 to 69 years.

cDNA specific to TCR beta was made from around 450 ng of total RNA, with a constant-region primer employed for priming. A slightly modified ARM-PCR protocol with three nested multiplex PCR rounds produced these TCR beta libraries. Forward primers for TRBV1-TRBV30 and a C-beta reverse primer served the first two PCR rounds, at about 10 cycles each. TCRdb analysed the multiplex PCR reads with MiXCR anew, one entry per CDR3 protein. Of 75,000 or so distinct CDR3 sequences in the sample, about 72% were seen once. Extraction of RNA together with DNA used about 17-30 mg of unsorted bulk tissue. Surgeons resected the patients' primary liver carcinomas. No treatment had been given to the patients, who were chronically infected with HBV. Germline lookup yields CDR1 MNHNS and CDR2 SASEGT. V was trimmed by 7 bases and J by 3 bases, leaving 19 bases between them. CDR3 length: 15 residues.

This chain connects TRBV6-1 to TRBJ2-7, with D possibly matching TRBD2 (6 bases). The clonotype originates from a man in his forties or fifties with primary liver carcinoma and hepatitis B virus infection. Sequenced: liver tumor tissue from sampling region 4. The subset: tumor region T4, right-lateral pole. The CDR3: CASNPSGGANYEQYF. CDR3 DNA sequence: TGTGCCAGCAACCCCTCTGGCGGGGCCAACTACGAGCAGTACTTC.